The 18 T cell receptor beta chains below come from one sample, sequenced in a study of T cell changes during pregnancy in multiple sclerosis. The assay was immunoSEQ multiplex PCR, and TCRdb's table has in-frame clones only and misses some. The sample carries 99,000 or so clones, about 93% recorded once. The sample was peripheral blood, taken after pregnancy. Receptor source: a female donor with multiple sclerosis, enrolled in a pregnancy study.

The table lists this clone with a count of one. This chain uses TRBV7-9 with TRBJ2-3; D possibly corresponds to TRBD2 (5 bases). Germline CDR1 SEHNR, CDR2 FQNEAQ (reference sequence). V was cut by 2 bases and J by 2 bases, with 8 bases left in between. The length of the CDR3 is 14 residues. The DNA for the CDR3 is TGTGCCAGCAGCTTATCACTAGACACAGATACGCAGTATTTT. Its translation: CASSLSLDTDTQYF.

V usage is TRBV7-9 and J usage is TRBJ1-1; D is unclear. V was trimmed by 8 bases and J by 0 bases, leaving 10 bases between them. Germline V CDR1 and CDR2: SEHNR, FQNEAQ (reference sequence). This CDR3 is 13 amino acids long. CDR3 residues: CASDTTMNTEAFF. The CDR3 DNA follows: TGTGCCAGCGATACGACTATGAACACTGAAGCTTTCTTT.

The chain carries TRBV6-5 and TRBJ2-7; 8 bases line up with TRBD1. This CDR3 spans 14 amino acids. Trimming at V came to 5 bases and at J to 6 bases, leaving 9 bases not matched to a gene. CDR1 MNHEY and CDR2 SVGAGI come from the germline V gene. The CDR3 bases are TGTGCCAGCAGTAAGGACAGGGTCAGGGCCGAGCAGTACTTC. Residues: CASSKDRVRAEQYF.

This chain links TRBV21-1 with TRBJ2-7; TRBD1, the D gene given by the table, was not confirmed from the DNA. TRBV21-1 is a pseudogene segment. This CDR3 has 16 amino acids. For the CDR3, the DNA is TGTGCCAGCAGCAAAGGGTTCTTGCAGGTGAGCTACGAGCAGTACTTC. This translates into CASSKGFLQVSYEQYF.

The chain recombines TRBV29-1 with TRBJ2-2; 16 bases agree with TRBD2. The ends lost 5 bases at V and 4 bases at J; junction bases unmatched: 7. There are 17 residues in the CDR3. Germline-derived CDR1 and CDR2 are SQVTM and ANQGSEA. The CDR3 loop reads CSVLGLAGGFGTGELFF. Here the CDR3 DNA reads TGCAGCGTTTTGGGACTAGCGGGAGGGTTCGGCACCGGGGAGCTGTTTTTT.

This chain links TRBV27 with TRBJ1-2, with TRBD1 matching over 11 bases. The CDR3 runs 14 residues. Germline V gene sequence: CDR1 MNHEY, CDR2 SMNVEV (reference sequence). With 3 bases clipped from V and 5 bases from J, the junction kept 2 bases outside the gene matches. The chain's CDR3 is CASSFGQGAYGYTF. For the CDR3, the DNA is TGTGCCAGCAGTTTCGGACAGGGGGCTTATGGCTACACCTTC.

V gene TRBV10-3 combines with J gene TRBJ2-7; D not certain. Trimming left V 2 bases short and J 3 bases short, with 8 bases between. This CDR3 comprises 13 residues. Germline V gene sequence: CDR1 ENHRY, CDR2 SYGVKD. The CDR3, as DNA: TGTGCCATCAGTGAGCCGCCTAACTACGAGCAGTACTTC. Translation: CAISEPPNYEQYF.

The rearrangement joins TRBV6-5 to TRBJ1-1, with a tentative D call TRBD1 (6 bases). The germline CDR1 and CDR2 sequences are MNHEY and SVGAGI. Between the trimmed V and J ends, which lost 5 bases and 4 bases, there was a span of 17 bases. The CDR3 length is 15 residues. The CDR3 DNA sequence: TGTGCCAGCAGTCCACTACAGGGTCGAAGCACTGAAGCTTTCTTT. Its translation is CASSPLQGRSTEAFF.

V gene TRBV11-2 combines with J gene TRBJ2-1; TRBD2 aligns across 7 bases. The CDR3 covers 14 residues. J was trimmed by 5 bases and V by 6 bases; bases with no gene match: 7. CDR1 and CDR2 (germline): SGHAT, FQNNGV. Written as DNA, the CDR3 is TGTGCCAGCAGTTCGGGAGGCCGTAACAATGAGCAGTTCTTC. Translation gives CASSSGGRNNEQFF. Full variable domain (rest looked up from reference TRBV11-2 and TRBJ2-1): EAGVAQSPRYKIIEKRQSVAFWCNPISGHATLYWYQQILGQGPKLLIQFQNNGVVDDSQLPKDRFSAERLKGVDSTLKIQPAKLEDSAVYLCASSSGGRNNEQFFGPGTRLTVL.

This rearrangement joins TRBV30 to TRBJ2-5; a possible D gene is TRBD1 (6 bases). The CDR3 totals 15 residues. V lost 1 base, J lost 2 bases, and 14 bases lay in between. Germline-derived CDR1 and CDR2 are GTSNPN and SVGIG (reference sequence). The DNA for the CDR3 is TGTGCCTGGAGTGGGGGGATACAGGGTCAAGAGACCCAGTACTTC. This codes for CAWSGGIQGQETQYF.

This clone was picked up a small number of times. The chain carries TRBV19 and TRBJ2-7; perhaps TRBD1 as D (5 bases). The CDR3 extends over 13 amino acids. CDR1 is LNHDA and CDR2 is SQIVND in the germline V gene (reference sequence). V lost 6 bases to trimming and J lost 3 bases, with 12 bases between them. The CDR3 bases are TGTGCCAGTAGCTCGTCACAGGTCTACGAGCAGTACTTC. Translated: CASSSSQVYEQYF.

The chain employs TRBV19 and TRBJ1-3; D gene uncertain. CDR3 length equals 15 residues. Per germline, CDR1 LNHDA and CDR2 SQIVND (reference sequence). V was pared by 4 bases and J by 0 bases, with 10 bases between. CDR3 loop: CASSNSRSSGNTIYF. CDR3 nucleotide sequence: TGTGCCAGTAGTAACAGCCGAAGCTCTGGAAACACCATATATTTT.

V usage is TRBV7-9 and J usage is TRBJ1-2; possibly TRBD1 for D (6 bases). The CDR3 sequence is 14 residues long. Per germline, CDR1 SEHNR and CDR2 FQNEAQ (reference sequence). V gave up 5 bases and J gave up 0 bases, with 10 bases separating them. The CDR3 sequence is CASSGQGSNYGYTF. The CDR3 nucleotides read TGTGCCAGCAGCGGGCAGGGGTCTAACTATGGCTACACCTTC.

The rearrangement links TRBV29-1 to TRBJ2-1, with 7 bases matching TRBD2. The CDR3 has 14 amino acids. V trimming: 1 base; J trimming: 7 bases; junction bases outside the gene matches: 7. The germline V gene encodes CDR1 SQVTM and CDR2 ANQGSEA. CDR3: CSVEVRTSTNEQFF. The CDR3 DNA is TGCAGCGTTGAAGTCAGGACTAGTACGAATGAGCAGTTCTTC.

V usage is TRBV7-2 and J usage is TRBJ2-1; D might be TRBD2 (5 bases). Between the trimmed V and J ends, which lost 2 bases and 2 bases, there was a span of 10 bases. CDR3 length: 15 residues. In germline, CDR1 is SGHTA, CDR2 FQGNSA. CDR3 amino acids: CASSLTGMTYNEQFF. The CDR3 DNA is TGTGCCAGCAGCTTAACGGGAATGACCTACAATGAGCAGTTCTTC. Full variable domain (missing parts from reference TRBV7-2 and TRBJ2-1): GAGVSQSPSNKVTEKGKDVELRCDPISGHTALYWYRQSLGQGLEFLIYFQGNSAPDKSGLPSDRFSAERTGGSVSTLTIQRTQQEDSAVYLCASSLTGMTYNEQFFGPGTRLTVL.

The sample holds one count of this clone. This chain connects TRBV6-4 to TRBJ2-2; TRBD1 is a possible D gene (6 bases). V was clipped by 0 bases and J by 5 bases, with 10 bases between them. Germline values: CDR1 MRHNA, CDR2 SNTAGT. This CDR3 has 15 residues. As DNA, the CDR3 is TGTGCCAGCAGTGACTCCTACAGGGAGACCGGGGAGCTGTTTTTT. Its translation is CASSDSYRETGELFF.

This rearrangement joins TRBV7-9 to TRBJ2-5; 11 positions agree with TRBD1. Trimming took 2 bases from V and 0 from J; bases not matched to a gene: 5. The germline gives CDR1 SEHNR, CDR2 FQNEAQ (reference sequence). CDR3 size: 17 residues. CDR3 DNA sequence: TGTGCCAGCAGCTTAATCCCGGGACAGGGGGACCAAGAGACCCAGTACTTC. Encoded protein: CASSLIPGQGDQETQYF.

This clone was picked up one time. The rearrangement links TRBV4-2 to TRBJ2-7, with 11 bases identical to TRBD2. This CDR3 has 16 residues. From germline, CDR1 is LGHNA and CDR2 YNFKEQ. Trimming cost V 0 bases and J 2 bases; bases outside gene matches: 3. This chain's CDR3 is CASSQEGGLAAYEQYF. The CDR3 bases are TGTGCCAGCAGCCAAGAAGGGGGACTAGCGGCCTACGAGCAGTACTTC.